This TCR beta chain was profiled in a study of T cell repertoires in cytomegalovirus infection. Overall study: Evidence of both CMV infection and a matching HLA type came from public TCR beta signatures.

A word on this clonotype: What it recognizes is unknown.

TCRdb redid the calling of the reads with MiXCR, one entry per CDR3 protein. The table includes roughly 500,000 distinct CDR3 sequences, around 30% detected once. Findings of the study overall: HLA-C-restricted CMV-specific TCR beta clonotypes were dominant in the ex vivo response.

This receptor was taken from a human donor in good health (CMV status not recorded). Some clones in this sample may be carry-over from other donors' samples. The material sequenced was cultured PBMCs, taken from culture after CMV antigen stimulation.

CDR3 region: CSVETRQAAEAFF. For the CDR3, the DNA is TGCAGCGTTGAAACTCGGCAGGCGGCTGAAGCTTTCTTT. The gene calls are TRBV29-1 and TRBJ1-1; no firm D call. The germline V gene encodes CDR1 SQVTM and CDR2 ANQGSEA. The CDR3 contains 13 residues. Trimming pared 2 bases from V and 6 bases from J, leaving 13 bases between.